The next 27 T cell receptor beta chains were all read from a single sample in a study of beta chain features in type 1 diabetes. Overall study results and limits: Moderately but significantly shorter TCRB CDR3s were found in Type 1 diabetes patients in all four CD4+ subsets.

Of the isolated RNA, all was reverse transcribed, and so the sequenced material was expressed TCRB transcripts. The protocol was immunoSEQ multiplex PCR, while the TCRdb copy is restricted to in-frame clones and leaves out a portion. The sample records under 850,000 clones, over 10% being singletons. These TCRs' antigens remain unknown. Source material: naive CD4+ T cells from blood. The receptor source for this set is a man between 18 and 29 years old with type 1 diabetes.

This clone showed up just a few times. V is TRBV7-8 and J is TRBJ2-7, with 9 bases lining up with TRBD1. The CDR3 is 15 residues long. Germline values: CDR1 SGHVS, CDR2 FQNEAQ. V lost 4 bases to trimming and J lost 6 bases; unmatched junction nucleotides: 10. The CDR3: CASSSRRLDRGEQYF. The CDR3 DNA follows: TGTGCCAGCAGCTCCCGCCGTTTGGACAGGGGCGAGCAGTACTTC.

This clone was detected only a few times. V and J are TRBV7-3 and TRBJ2-2; D gene unclear. From germline, CDR1 is SGHTA and CDR2 FQGTGA. Deletions cut 4 bases from V and 0 bases from J, with 9 bases between. The CDR3 consists of 15 residues. The CDR3 sequence is CASSSRIANTGELFF. The CDR3 nucleotides are TGTGCCAGCAGCTCTCGAATTGCGAACACCGGGGAGCTGTTTTTT.

This clone was picked up a small number of times. The rearrangement joins TRBV5-4 to TRBJ2-1, with TRBD2 as a possible D gene (5 bases). There are 15 residues in the CDR3. Trimming took 4 bases from V and 6 from J, leaving 17 bases between them. CDR1 is SGHNT and CDR2 is YYREEE in the germline V gene (reference sequence). The CDR3 bases are TGTGCCAGCAGCCGAACTAGTTCTCTCGGCAATGAGCAGTTCTTC. This sequence encodes CASSRTSSLGNEQFF.

This clone was seen a few times. The chain links TRBV6-6 to TRBJ1-2; 8 bases line up with TRBD1. Germline V gene sequence: CDR1 MNHNY, CDR2 SVGAGI (reference sequence). V gave up 6 bases and J gave up 8 bases; unmatched junction bases: 8. This CDR3 region has 13 residues. CDR3 region: CASSSPDRGGYTF. DNA of the CDR3: TGTGCCAGCAGCTCGCCTGACAGGGGAGGCTACACCTTC.

The chain has TRBV7-3 and TRBJ2-5; D uncertain. V was trimmed by 3 bases and J by 5 bases, leaving 10 bases between them. There are 13 residues in the CDR3. Looked up from germline, CDR1 is SGHTA and CDR2 is FQGTGA. The CDR3 bases are TGTGCCAGCAGCTTTGTTAGTGGGGAGACCCAGTACTTC. Translating it yields CASSFVSGETQYF. The variable domain in full, completed from reference TRBV7-3 and TRBJ2-5, reads GAGVSQTPSNKVTEKGKYVELRCDPISGHTALYWYRQSLGQGPEFLIYFQGTGAADDSGLPNDRFFAVRPEGSVSTLKIQRTERGDSAVYLCASSFVSGETQYFGPGTRLLVL.

This clone was picked up a small number of times. This chain connects TRBV6-5 to TRBJ2-1; TRBD1 might be the D (6 bases). Trimming stripped 3 bases from V and 7 bases from J, with 13 bases between. The CDR3 runs to 14 residues. CDR1 is MNHEY, CDR2 SVGAGI, per germline. The CDR3 here is CASSYRQERNEQFF. The CDR3 nucleotides read TGTGCCAGCAGTTATAGACAGGAACGTAATGAGCAGTTCTTC.

The J gene is TRBJ1-2, the V gene TRBV11-3; D may be TRBD1 (5 bases). CDR1 and CDR2 from the germline V gene are SGHNT and YENEEA. V lost 2 bases and J lost 3, with 10 bases in between. The CDR3 contains 14 residues. CDR3 in amino acids: CASSLSATDYGYTF. In DNA, the CDR3 is TGTGCCAGCAGCTTATCCGCGACAGACTATGGCTACACCTTC.

This chain connects TRBV7-9 to TRBJ1-4, with D unresolved. V was pared by 1 base and J by 11 bases, with 8 bases between. The CDR3 has 12 residues. Germline loops: CDR1 SEHNR, CDR2 FQNEAQ (reference sequence). CDR3: CASSLEGRKLFF. Here the CDR3 DNA reads TGTGCCAGCAGCTTAGAAGGGCGGAAACTGTTTTTT.

Details on this clone: Other DNA variants within this sample encode the same CDR3. The CDR3 DNA reads TGCGCCAGCAGCTTGGGAGTCCCTAACTATGGCTACACCTTC. This gives the protein CASSLGVPNYGYTF. The chain is built from TRBV5-1 and TRBJ1-2, with unresolved D. In germline, CDR1 is SGHRS, CDR2 YFSETQ. The CDR3 loop spans 14 amino acids. V gave up 0 bases and J gave up 0 bases, with 6 bases separating them.

The CDR3 spells CASSSVDRAIYGYTF. The CDR3 nucleotides read TGTGCCAGCAGTTCCGTGGACAGGGCGATCTACGGCTACACCTTC. The chain carries TRBV28 and TRBJ1-2; TRBD1 aligns across 8 bases. The CDR3 has 15 residues. Trimming took 4 bases from V and 8 from J; bases not matched to a gene: 12. Germline CDR1 is MDHEN and CDR2 is SYDVKM.

The chain joins TRBV7-9 to TRBJ2-1; D possibly corresponds to TRBD2 (6 bases). This CDR3 contains 14 residues. Germline CDR1 is SEHNR and CDR2 is FQNEAQ (reference sequence). With 8 bases removed from V and 4 bases from J, the gap between germline ends came to 15 bases. The CDR3 region has the DNA TGTGCCAGCCTTGCCAGGGACTTTTACAATGAGCAGTTCTTC. Amino acids: CASLARDFYNEQFF.

This clone was recorded a few times. The chain uses TRBV28 and TRBJ1-4, with D possibly matching TRBD1 (6 bases). The CDR3 is made up of 13 amino acids. V lost 8 bases and J 3 bases, leaving 10 bases between the germline ends. The germline V gene has CDR1 MDHEN and CDR2 SYDVKM. DNA of the CDR3: TGTGCCAGCGGGGGCACAGCTAATGAAAAACTGTTTTTT. Its protein is CASGGTANEKLFF.

In its sample, this clone was seen a few times. The rearrangement joins TRBV28 to TRBJ1-4; D gene uncertain. Germline CDR1 and CDR2: MDHEN and SYDVKM. The V end lost 9 bases, the J end lost 7 bases, and 18 bases lay between the germline ends. The CDR3 is 14 amino acids. The CDR3 region is CASSPEWGTEKLFF. CDR3 bases: TGTGCCAGTTCCCCGGAGTGGGGTACTGAAAAACTGTTTTTT. Together with reference TRBV28 and TRBJ1-4, the CDR3 gives the full variable domain: DVKVTQSSRYLVKRTGEKVFLECVQDMDHENMFWYRQDPGLGLRLIYFSYDVKMKEKGDIPEGYSVSREKKERFSLILESASTNQTSMYLCASSPEWGTEKLFFGSGTQLSVL.

The gene calls are TRBV25-1 and TRBJ2-2; the D gene is possibly TRBD2 (6 bases). V shed 6 bases and J shed 5 bases, with 13 bases lying between them. The length of the CDR3 is 14 residues. The germline V gene encodes CDR1 MGHDK and CDR2 SYGVNS. CDR3 DNA sequence: TGTGCCAGCAGGGAGGGGAGTAAGACCGGGGAGCTGTTTTTT. Protein sequence: CASREGSKTGELFF.

This clone was found a few times. The V gene is TRBV30, the J gene TRBJ2-2, with 16 bases matching TRBD2. The CDR3 loop spans 19 amino acids. Looked up from germline, CDR1 is GTSNPN and CDR2 is SVGIG (reference sequence). Trimming took 5 bases from V and 6 from J; bases not matched to a gene: 15. The CDR3 DNA follows: TGTGCCTGGGGTCGCCTCCCGGGACTAGCGGGGGGGCGTGCCGGGGAGCTGTTTTTT. Translation: CAWGRLPGLAGGRAGELFF.

This clone turned up a few times. The V and J genes are TRBV11-2 and TRBJ2-7; TRBD2 matches 7 bases. The germline gives CDR1 SGHAT, CDR2 FQNNGV. The CDR3 runs 18 residues. Trimming removed 1 base from V and 4 bases from J; junction bases left unmatched: 16. CDR3 sequence: CASSLGRLLSGVQYEQYF. The CDR3 DNA sequence: TGTGCCAGCAGCTTAGGCCGCCTTTTGAGCGGGGTTCAGTACGAGCAGTACTTC.

This sequence joins TRBV19 and TRBJ2-1, with D uncertain. Germline lookup yields CDR1 LNHDA and CDR2 SQIVND (reference sequence). This CDR3 is 14 amino acids long. V shed 7 bases and J shed 10 bases, with 20 bases lying between them. The CDR3 region is CASTDGSAQEEQFF. CDR3 sequence (DNA): TGTGCCAGTACTGACGGTTCGGCCCAGGAGGAGCAGTTCTTC.

There are a few counts of this clone. The chain employs TRBV30 and TRBJ1-2; 7 nucleotides match TRBD1. Germline V gene lookup returns CDR1 GTSNPN and CDR2 SVGIG (reference sequence). V lost 5 bases, J lost 6 bases, and 9 bases stayed unmatched. This CDR3 is 13 amino acids long. The CDR3 DNA reads as TGTGCCTGGCACCGGGACAGCGGACATGGCTACACCTTC. This codes for CAWHRDSGHGYTF.

A word on this clone: This CDR3 is also generated by other DNA sequences in the sample. This rearrangement joins TRBV7-9 to TRBJ2-6; the match to TRBD1 covers 10 bases. Germline V gene lookup returns CDR1 SEHNR and CDR2 FQNEAQ (reference sequence). The CDR3 spans 17 residues. Trimming removed 5 bases from V and 1 base from J; junction bases left unmatched: 5. The CDR3 coding sequence is TGTGCCAGCAGCCGGACAGGGGGTATATCTGGGGCCAACGTCCTGACTTTC. Translation gives CASSRTGGISGANVLTF.

This clone came up a few times. The rearrangement links TRBV7-9 to TRBJ2-5; D call uncertain. Trimming took off 2 bases at V and 3 bases at J, with 19 bases between the two ends. The CDR3 totals 17 residues. Germline V gives CDR1 SEHNR, CDR2 FQNEAQ (reference sequence). The CDR3 here is CASSLTLSGVIKETQYF. Here the CDR3 DNA reads TGTGCCAGCAGCTTAACCTTGTCAGGCGTTATTAAAGAGACCCAGTACTTC.

The chain employs TRBV10-3 and TRBJ1-2; D is possibly TRBD1 (6 bases). Deletions cut 0 bases from V and 8 bases from J, with 10 bases between. CDR1 is ENHRY and CDR2 is SYGVKD in the germline V gene. The CDR3 consists of 13 residues. In DNA form, the CDR3 reads TGTGCCATCAGTGAGTCTGGGGGCCTGGGCTACACCTTC. Encoded protein: CAISESGGLGYTF.

This clone was detected only a few times. V usage is TRBV19 and J usage is TRBJ2-1, with D hard to call. CDR3 length equals 15 residues. The V end was cut by 3 bases, the J end by 4 bases, with 13 bases between. Germline lookup yields CDR1 LNHDA and CDR2 SQIVND (reference sequence). In DNA, the CDR3 is TGTGCCAGTAGTATCCAGAGCAAAAATTACAATGAGCAGTTCTTC. It translates to CASSIQSKNYNEQFF.

The chain recombines TRBV11-2 with TRBJ2-2; TRBD2 agrees at 8 bases. V lost 4 bases to trimming and J lost 5 bases; unmatched junction nucleotides: 6. The CDR3 is 15 residues long. Germline CDR1 is SGHAT and CDR2 is FQNNGV. The CDR3 coding sequence is TGTGCCAGCAGCTACTACACGGGGGGGACCGGGGAGCTGTTTTTT. This translates into CASSYYTGGTGELFF. Variable domain in full (rest from reference TRBV11-2 and TRBJ2-2): EAGVAQSPRYKIIEKRQSVAFWCNPISGHATLYWYQQILGQGPKLLIQFQNNGVVDDSQLPKDRFSAERLKGVDSTLKIQPAKLEDSAVYLCASSYYTGGTGELFFGEGSRLTVL.

V usage is TRBV7-2 and J usage is TRBJ2-3; D is unclear. The CDR3 is 18 amino acids. The germline gives CDR1 SGHTA, CDR2 FQGNSA. V dropped 1 base and J dropped 0 bases, with 17 bases sitting between them. The CDR3 sequence is CASSLEQKSGPSTDTQYF. As DNA, the CDR3 is TGTGCCAGCAGCTTAGAGCAGAAGTCGGGCCCGAGCACAGATACGCAGTATTTT.

The gene calls are TRBV9 and TRBJ1-2; D uncertain. The CDR3 consists of 13 residues. Trimming shortened V by 2 bases and J by 4 bases, and 9 bases separated the two germline ends. Germline V gene lookup returns CDR1 SGDLS and CDR2 YYNGEE. The CDR3 DNA sequence: TGTGCCAGCAGCGTCGAGGGATTCTATGGCTACACCTTC. This translates into CASSVEGFYGYTF.

This chain links TRBV27 with TRBJ2-7, with D perhaps assigned TRBD1 or TRBD2 (5 bases each). CDR1 and CDR2 (germline): MNHEY, SMNVEV (reference sequence). The V end lost 6 bases, the J end lost 2 bases, and 14 bases lay between the germline ends. The CDR3 extends over 14 amino acids. Here the CDR3 reads CASSFYRGPYEQYF. The CDR3 DNA reads TGTGCCAGCAGCTTCTACCGGGGACCCTACGAGCAGTACTTC.

A few counts support this clone. The chain is built from TRBV15 and TRBJ2-1; weak D call: TRBD1 (5 bases). The V gene's germline CDR1 is LNHNV and CDR2 YYDKDF (reference sequence). CDR3 length: 16 amino acids. V lost 3 bases to trimming and J lost 12 bases, with 24 bases between them. Here the CDR3 reads CATSRGETTGLPRQFF. CDR3 sequence (DNA): TGTGCCACCAGCAGGGGCGAAACCACAGGATTGCCCCGGCAGTTCTTC.